This record covers a single TCR beta chain. These data come from a study of blood T cell repertoires in COVID-19. As for the study in general: Samples came from the United States, Italy and Spain, spanning acute and convalescent COVID-19. Nucleic acid was either cDNA or gDNA, and it came from T cells, B-cell-depleted T cells, or PBMCs.

Authors' analysis steps: For nucleated cells, counts were estimated from reference gene primer amplification. Only in-frame clones appear in the TCRdb table, and some are missing; sequencing was by immunoSEQ multiplex PCR. V, J and clone size are those of that table, while D and trimming were read from the DNA. The repertoire has fewer than 200,000 clones, about 85% of them found once; the top ten carry 3% to 3.5%. V was pared by 4 bases and J by 5 bases, with 17 bases between. From germline, CDR1 is SQVTM and CDR2 ANQGSEA. The CDR3 is made up of 15 amino acids. The V call is TRBV29-1, the J call TRBJ1-4; D is perhaps TRBD1 (6 bases). The sequenced sample consisted of peripheral blood. This TCR derives from a human donor with acute or convalescent COVID-19. The donor label of this sample is uncertain. Written as DNA, the CDR3 is TGCAGCGTTGTCTCCCTACAGGGAAAAAATGAAAAACTGTTTTTT. Encoded protein: CSVVSLQGKNEKLFF.